This T cell receptor (beta chain) was found in a study of CD4+ T cells in melanoma. The CDR3 has 14 amino acids. V dropped 6 bases and J dropped 8 bases, with 22 bases sitting between them. Germline CDR1 is SQVTM and CDR2 is ANQGSEA. Overall study results and limits: A reported correlation linked neoantigen-specific CD4+ T cells to CD8+, macrophage and B cell function. In melanoma, neoantigen-specific CD4+ T cells reportedly differed in differentiation state.

On this clone: Its antigen remains unknown.

Produced via immunoSEQ multiplex PCR; TCRdb's table is partial and in-frame only. Among 55,000 or so clones listed, roughly 69% were seen once. The specimen sequenced was tumor tissue. The sequence came from a human donor with melanoma. The chain links TRBV29-1 to TRBJ1-2; D is possibly TRBD1 (6 bases). The CDR3 DNA reads TGCAGCGTAACCGGGACACCCGCTTCTAGAGGCTACACCTTC. It yields the protein CSVTGTPASRGYTF.